These 20 T cell receptor beta chains were sequenced from one sample in a study of long-term antiretroviral therapy in people with HIV. Version v3.0 of the immunoSEQ assay ran at survey level. Generated by immunoSEQ multiplex PCR, the TCRdb table keeps only in-frame clones and is missing some. The sample has approximately 12,000 clones, 60% to 75% seen once. The sample here was unsorted PBMCs, taken roughly 3.4 years before starting antiretroviral therapy. Every receptor here comes from a man aged 35-49 years with HIV.

The rearrangement joins TRBV18 to TRBJ2-2; D gene unclear. The V gene lost 3 bases and the J gene lost 9 bases, with 20 bases spanning the gap. CDR3 length: 16 residues. The germline V gene encodes CDR1 KGHSH and CDR2 LQKENI. The chain's CDR3 is CASSPSVPQGDRELFF. In nucleotides, the CDR3 is TGTGCCAGCTCACCGTCGGTCCCCCAAGGCGACCGGGAGCTGTTTTTT.

The V and J genes are TRBV11-2 and TRBJ2-1; 13 positions agree with TRBD2. There are 16 residues in the CDR3. Germline lookup yields CDR1 SGHAT and CDR2 FQNNGV. The J segment lost 9 bases and the V segment lost 7 bases, leaving 12 bases of the junction unmatched. The CDR3: CASTLGLAGEEGEQFF. CDR3 DNA: TGTGCCAGCACCCTCGGACTAGCGGGGGAGGAGGGTGAGCAGTTCTTC.

This chain links TRBV27 with TRBJ2-1, with TRBD1 as a possible D gene (8 bases). CDR1 and CDR2 from the germline V gene are MNHEY and SMNVEV (reference sequence). The CDR3 is 15 amino acids. Trimming took off 5 bases at V and 10 bases at J, with 21 bases between the two ends. The CDR3 DNA reads as TGTGCCAGCAGTCCCATCACAGGGGGAGCGGGAGAGCAGTTCTTC. Amino acid sequence: CASSPITGGAGEQFF.

The V and J genes are TRBV7-9 and TRBJ2-5; TRBD2 matches 11 bases. After removal of 5 bases from V and 4 bases from J, the junction contained 6 bases not matched to a gene. This CDR3 has 15 amino acids. CDR1 SEHNR and CDR2 FQNEAQ come from the germline V gene (reference sequence). CDR3: CASSLTSGSRETQYF. The CDR3 nucleotides are TGTGCCAGCAGCCTAACTAGCGGGAGTAGAGAGACCCAGTACTTC.

V gene TRBV2 combines with J gene TRBJ1-4; D is undetermined. Looked up from germline, CDR1 is SNHLY and CDR2 is FYNNEI. This CDR3 has 11 residues. V lost 1 base and J lost 7, with 1 base in between. The CDR3 bases are TGTGCCAGCAGTGAAGTTGAAAAACTGTTTTTT. It is translated as CASSEVEKLFF.

In nucleotides, the CDR3 is TGTGCCAGCAGCTACGGACTCTCTGGAAACACCATATATTTT. It translates to CASSYGLSGNTIYF. The genes are TRBV7-9 and TRBJ1-3, with D unresolved. V shed 4 bases and J shed 0 bases, with 7 bases lying between them. The germline gives CDR1 SEHNR, CDR2 FQNEAQ (reference sequence). This CDR3 contains 14 residues.

This clone has just a few counts. The chain joins TRBV6-4 to TRBJ2-6; no definite D call. There are 16 residues in the CDR3. CDR1 and CDR2 from the germline V gene are MRHNA and SNTAGT. V was pared by 0 bases and J by 0 bases, with 6 bases between. The CDR3 region has the DNA TGTGCCAGCAGTGACTCGACGGGCTCTGGGGCCAACGTCCTGACTTTC. This sequence encodes CASSDSTGSGANVLTF.

J is TRBJ1-1 and V is TRBV7-8, with 8 bases matching TRBD1. CDR1 and CDR2 from the germline V gene are SGHVS and FQNEAQ. The CDR3 covers 15 residues. The V segment lost 3 bases and the J segment 3 bases; nucleotides outside the gene matches: 6. The CDR3 here is CASSLRQGSHTEAFF. The CDR3 region has the DNA TGTGCCAGCAGCTTGAGACAGGGGAGCCACACTGAAGCTTTCTTT.

By share, this clone ranks as large (0.1 to 1%). The V and J genes are TRBV4-2 and TRBJ2-7; D ambiguous. V dropped 0 bases and J dropped 0 bases, with 12 bases sitting between them. The CDR3 consists of 16 residues. Germline values: CDR1 LGHNA, CDR2 YNFKEQ. CDR3 protein: CASSQDRRGSSYEQYF. In nucleotides, the CDR3 is TGTGCCAGCAGCCAAGATCGGCGAGGTAGCTCCTACGAGCAGTACTTC.

The chain combines TRBV5-1 with TRBJ2-1, with 9 bases lining up with TRBD2. The trim removed 9 bases at V and 2 bases at J, leaving 9 bases unmatched. Germline V gene data show CDR1 as SGHRS and CDR2 as YFSETQ. The CDR3 loop spans 15 amino acids. In DNA form, the CDR3 reads TGCGCCACCACTTTACTAGCGGGTACCTACAATGAGCAGTTCTTC. This gives the protein CATTLLAGTYNEQFF.

The V call is TRBV5-5, the J call TRBJ1-5; D gene unclear. CDR3 length equals 15 residues. Germline V CDR1 and CDR2: SGHKS, YYEKEE (reference sequence). Trimming stripped 0 bases from V and 3 bases from J, with 10 bases between. CDR3 sequence (DNA): TGTGCCAGCAGCTTGGAGGGCTCCCTCAATCAGCCCCAGCATTTT. This codes for CASSLEGSLNQPQHF.

This clone has only one observation. CDR3 DNA sequence: TGTGCCAGCAGTAAACGACACCGCGGGGACTATGGCTACACCTTC. Amino acids: CASSKRHRGDYGYTF. The chain combines TRBV6-5 with TRBJ1-2; D is unresolved. There are 15 residues in the CDR3. From germline, CDR1 is MNHEY and CDR2 SVGAGI. V was shortened by 5 bases and J by 3 bases, with 16 bases between the two germline ends.

The CDR3 bases are TGTGCCAGTAGTATTACCGGGGCAGCTAAGAACACTGAAGCTTTCTTT. Its translation: CASSITGAAKNTEAFF. The chain carries TRBV19 and TRBJ1-1; D perhaps matches TRBD1 (5 bases). CDR1 LNHDA and CDR2 SQIVND come from the germline V gene (reference sequence). The CDR3 covers 16 residues. V shed 3 bases and J shed 1 base, with 15 bases lying between them.

This sequence joins TRBV30 and TRBJ2-7; 8 nucleotides line up with TRBD2. The CDR3 is 14 amino acids. CDR1 is GTSNPN and CDR2 is SVGIG in the germline V gene (reference sequence). The V and J ends lost 2 bases and 2 bases, in that order; junction bases with no gene match: 5. The CDR3 region has the DNA TGTGCCTGGAGTAAGCGGGAGCCAACCTACGAGCAGTACTTC. It codes for CAWSKREPTYEQYF.

This clone has a handful of counts. The chain uses TRBV28 and TRBJ2-3; D perhaps matches TRBD2 (6 bases). This CDR3 comprises 17 residues. The V and J ends lost 8 bases and 6 bases respectively, with 27 bases between them. The germline V gene has CDR1 MDHEN and CDR2 SYDVKM. In DNA form, the CDR3 reads TGTGCCAGCGCCCCTACAATCGGGACTGAGGAACGGGATACGCAGTATTTT. It translates to CASAPTIGTEERDTQYF.

This clone has only one observation. The chain joins TRBV5-4 to TRBJ2-3, with 8 bases matching TRBD2. Trimming took 4 bases from V and 14 from J; bases not matched to a gene: 9. There are 12 residues in the CDR3. In germline, CDR1 is SGHNT, CDR2 YYREEE (reference sequence). The CDR3 protein is CASSLGSGSPYF. The CDR3 bases are TGTGCCAGCAGCCTTGGAAGCGGGAGTCCGTATTTT.

The CDR3 loop is CASSQERDQPQHF. DNA for the CDR3: TGCGCCAGCAGCCAAGAGAGAGATCAGCCCCAGCATTTT. The J gene is TRBJ1-5, the V gene TRBV4-3; no definite D call. V lost 0 bases, J lost 5 bases, and 5 bases lay in between. CDR1 is LGHNA and CDR2 is YSLEER in the germline V gene. This CDR3 region has 13 residues.

V gene TRBV7-3 combines with J gene TRBJ2-1, with 14 bases lining up with TRBD2. In germline, CDR1 is SGHTA, CDR2 FQGTGA. Trimming removed 6 bases from V and 9 bases from J; junction bases left unmatched: 7. CDR3 length: 15 residues. DNA for the CDR3: TGTGCCAGCAGTTCTTTGGGACTAGCGGGAGCTGAGCAGTTCTTC. Protein product: CASSSLGLAGAEQFF. The entire variable domain, with the rest obtained from reference TRBV7-3 and TRBJ2-1, is as follows: GAGVSQTPSNKVTEKGKYVELRCDPISGHTALYWYRQSLGQGPEFLIYFQGTGAADDSGLPNDRFFAVRPEGSVSTLKIQRTERGDSAVYLCASSSLGLAGAEQFFGPGTRLTVL.

This rearrangement joins TRBV19 to TRBJ2-7, with D uncertain. This CDR3 contains 13 residues. Per the germline V gene, CDR1 is LNHDA and CDR2 is SQIVND (reference sequence). V was clipped by 5 bases and J by 3 bases, with 11 bases between them. CDR3 region: CASSLRIGYEQYF. DNA for the CDR3: TGTGCCAGTAGTCTCCGAATTGGCTACGAGCAGTACTTC.

The chain links TRBV5-6 to TRBJ2-1; 10 positions match TRBD2. The V and J ends lost 5 bases and 9 bases, in that order; junction bases with no gene match: 5. Germline lookup yields CDR1 SGHDT and CDR2 YYEEEE. There are 13 residues in the CDR3. The CDR3 DNA is TGTGCCAGCAGTGTTAGACTAGCGGGTGAGCAGTTCTTC. Its translation is CASSVRLAGEQFF.